The 7 T cell receptor beta chains below were found in one sample sequenced in a study of shared clonotypes between healthy human individuals (dated by TCRdb to about 2020). The library relied on the immunoSEQ multiplex PCR assay. TCRdb took this table from immuneACCESS and kept in-frame rearrangements with V and J called. Such tables lack part of the clones; where checked against another copy, unresolved V genes explain under half of the gap, and the rest is unexplained. This sample has approximately 1.1 million clones in its table, and approximately 78% of those were observed once. The ten largest clonotypes hold more than 0.5% of the sample. Sequenced sample: memory CD4+ T cells from PBMCs. The sample's cell subset or site label, decoded: CD45RA-negative fraction. The receptors originated from a man aged 18 to 29 in good health. Some clones in this sample may be carry-over from other donors' samples.

This clone was counted only a few times. This chain connects TRBV14 to TRBJ1-2, with D possibly TRBD1 on 6 matching bases. This CDR3 has 15 residues. Trimming stripped 2 bases from V and 4 bases from J, with 14 bases between. The germline CDR1 and CDR2 sequences are SGHDN and FVKESK. CDR3: CASSQKGGAGYGYTF. CDR3 nucleotides: TGTGCCAGCAGCCAAAAGGGGGGGGCCGGCTATGGCTACACCTTC.

V is TRBV11-3 and J is TRBJ1-1; D possibly corresponds to TRBD1 (5 bases). This CDR3 is 14 amino acids long. The germline V and J ends were trimmed by 2 bases and 4 bases, with 11 bases remaining between them. Germline assignment: CDR1 SGHNT and CDR2 YENEEA. The CDR3 is CASSLMGQGTEAFF. In DNA, the CDR3 is TGTGCCAGCAGCTTAATGGGGCAGGGCACTGAAGCTTTCTTT.

This chain connects TRBV5-1 to TRBJ2-1, with D tentatively TRBD2 (6 bases). Germline lookup yields CDR1 SGHRS and CDR2 YFSETQ. Between the trimmed V and J ends, which lost 5 bases and 0 bases, there was a span of 12 bases. The length of the CDR3 is 15 residues. CDR3 bases: TGCGCCAGCAGGCTAGCGCCCCCCTCCTACAATGAGCAGTTCTTC. This encodes CASRLAPPSYNEQFF.

The V gene is TRBV29-1, the J gene TRBJ1-2, with D uncertain. The CDR3 has 12 residues. Germline CDR1 and CDR2: SQVTM and ANQGSEA. V lost 4 bases and J 7 bases, leaving 13 bases between the germline ends. The CDR3 here is CSVGTQRAGYTF. Written as DNA, the CDR3 is TGCAGCGTTGGTACCCAAAGAGCTGGCTACACCTTC.

The chain couples TRBV7-9 to TRBJ2-7; D may be TRBD2 (7 bases). The CDR3 loop spans 17 amino acids. CDR1 is SEHNR, CDR2 FQNEAQ, per germline (reference sequence). The V gene lost 1 base and the J gene lost 5 bases, with 21 bases spanning the gap. CDR3 in amino acids: CASSLVGGGSAENEQYF. CDR3 coding DNA: TGTGCCAGCAGCTTAGTAGGGGGAGGGTCAGCCGAAAACGAGCAGTACTTC.

The chain carries TRBV14 and TRBJ2-3; 10 bases match TRBD2. V trimming: 1 base; J trimming: 4 bases; junction bases outside the gene matches: 8. Germline values: CDR1 SGHDN, CDR2 FVKESK. The CDR3 totals 17 residues. In DNA, the CDR3 is TGTGCCAGCAGCCAAGCCAGGAGGCTAGCGGGAGCAGATACGCAGTATTTT. As protein: CASSQARRLAGADTQYF.

The chain combines TRBV18 with TRBJ1-4; the D is unclear. Germline values: CDR1 KGHSH, CDR2 LQKENI. The CDR3 has 15 residues. V was clipped by 3 bases and J by 8 bases, with 16 bases between them. The CDR3 sequence is CASSPADPPGEKLFF. CDR3 nucleotide sequence: TGTGCCAGCTCACCCGCCGACCCGCCGGGAGAAAAACTGTTTTTT.